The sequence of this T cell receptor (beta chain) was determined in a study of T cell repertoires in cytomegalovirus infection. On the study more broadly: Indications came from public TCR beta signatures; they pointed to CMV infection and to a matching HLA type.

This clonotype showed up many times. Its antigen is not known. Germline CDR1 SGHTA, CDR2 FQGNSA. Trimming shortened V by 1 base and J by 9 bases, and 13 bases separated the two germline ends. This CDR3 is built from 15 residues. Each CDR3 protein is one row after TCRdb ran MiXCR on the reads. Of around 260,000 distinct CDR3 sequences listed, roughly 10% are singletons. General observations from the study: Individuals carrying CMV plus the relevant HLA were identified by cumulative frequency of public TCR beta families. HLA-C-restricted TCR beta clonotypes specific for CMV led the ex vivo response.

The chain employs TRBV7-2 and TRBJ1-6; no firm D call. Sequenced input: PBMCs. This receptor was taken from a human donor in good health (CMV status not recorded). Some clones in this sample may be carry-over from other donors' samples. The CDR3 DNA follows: TGTGCCAGCAGCTTAGAAGGTTTTGGTAGTTCACCCCTCCACTTT. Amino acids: CASSLEGFGSSPLHF.